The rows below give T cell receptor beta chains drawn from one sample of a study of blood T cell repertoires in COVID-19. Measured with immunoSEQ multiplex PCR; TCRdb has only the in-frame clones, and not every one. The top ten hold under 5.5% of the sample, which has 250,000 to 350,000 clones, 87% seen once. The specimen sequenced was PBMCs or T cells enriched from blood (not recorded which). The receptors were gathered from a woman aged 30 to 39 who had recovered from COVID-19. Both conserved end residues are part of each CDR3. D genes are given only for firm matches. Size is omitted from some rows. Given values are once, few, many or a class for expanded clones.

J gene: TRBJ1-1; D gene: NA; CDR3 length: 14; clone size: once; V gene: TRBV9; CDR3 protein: CASSVGVRDTEAFF; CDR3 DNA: TGTGCCAGCAGCGTAGGGGTCAGGGACACTGAAGCTTTCTTT
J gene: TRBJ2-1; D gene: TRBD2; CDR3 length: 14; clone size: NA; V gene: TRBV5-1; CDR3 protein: CASSLAGREAEQFF; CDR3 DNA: TGCGCCAGCAGCTTGGCCGGGAGGGAAGCTGAGCAGTTCTTC
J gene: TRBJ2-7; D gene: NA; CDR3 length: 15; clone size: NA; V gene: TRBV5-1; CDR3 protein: CASGSGGLRSYEQYF; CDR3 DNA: TGCGCCAGCGGGTCGGGGGGCCTAAGATCCTACGAGCAGTACTTC
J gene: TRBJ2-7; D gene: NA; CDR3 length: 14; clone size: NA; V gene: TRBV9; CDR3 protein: CASSERPGFGEQYF; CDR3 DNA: TGTGCCAGCAGCGAACGACCGGGGTTCGGCGAGCAGTACTTC
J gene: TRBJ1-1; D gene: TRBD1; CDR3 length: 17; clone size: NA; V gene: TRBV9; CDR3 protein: CASSVGRGRGRNTEAFF; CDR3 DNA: TGTGCCAGCAGCGTAGGACGGGGCAGGGGGAGGAACACTGAAGCTTTCTTT
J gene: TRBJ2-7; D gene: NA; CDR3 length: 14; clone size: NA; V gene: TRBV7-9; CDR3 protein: CASSLVSVSYEQYF; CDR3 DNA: TGTGCCAGCAGCTTAGTAAGCGTCTCGTACGAGCAGTACTTC
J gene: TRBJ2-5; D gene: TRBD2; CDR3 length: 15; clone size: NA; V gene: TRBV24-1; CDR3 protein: CATSDSTSGGETQYF; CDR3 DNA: TGTGCCACCAGTGATTCGACTAGCGGGGGAGAGACCCAGTACTTC
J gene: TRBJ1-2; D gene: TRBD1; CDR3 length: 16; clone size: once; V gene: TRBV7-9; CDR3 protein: CASSQGFGQGDYGYTF; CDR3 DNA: TGTGCCAGCAGCCAAGGCTTTGGCCAGGGGGACTATGGCTACACCTTC
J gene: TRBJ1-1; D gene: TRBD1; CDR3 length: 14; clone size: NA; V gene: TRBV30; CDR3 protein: CAWSQGGTRTEAFF; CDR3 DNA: TGTGCCTGGAGTCAGGGGGGAACCCGGACTGAAGCTTTCTTT
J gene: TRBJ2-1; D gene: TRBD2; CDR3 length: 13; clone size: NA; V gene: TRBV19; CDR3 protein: CASSIGGGVEQFF; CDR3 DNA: TGTGCCAGTAGTATAGGCGGGGGAGTTGAGCAGTTCTTC
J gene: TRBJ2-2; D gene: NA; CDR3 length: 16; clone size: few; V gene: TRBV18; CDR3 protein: CASSPLTGGNTGELFF; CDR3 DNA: TGTGCCAGCTCACCCCTGACAGGAGGGAACACCGGGGAGCTGTTTTTT
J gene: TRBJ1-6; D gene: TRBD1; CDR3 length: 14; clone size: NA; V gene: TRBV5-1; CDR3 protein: CASSKQGAGSPLHF; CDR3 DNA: TGCGCCAGCAGCAAACAGGGGGCTGGTTCACCCCTCCACTTT
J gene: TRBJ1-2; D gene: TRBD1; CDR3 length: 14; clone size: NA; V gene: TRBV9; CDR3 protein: CASSSPGQGHGYTF; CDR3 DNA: TGTGCCAGCAGCTCTCCTGGACAGGGGCATGGCTACACCTTC
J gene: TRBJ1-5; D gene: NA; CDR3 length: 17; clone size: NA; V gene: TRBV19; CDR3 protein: CASSIVGRIAINQPQHF; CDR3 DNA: TGTGCCAGTAGTATAGTCGGGAGAATTGCCATCAATCAGCCCCAGCATTTT
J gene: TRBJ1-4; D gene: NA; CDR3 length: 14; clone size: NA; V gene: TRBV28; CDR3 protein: CASSLPGENEKLFF; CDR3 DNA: TGTGCCAGCAGTTTACCGGGGGAAAATGAAAAACTGTTTTTT
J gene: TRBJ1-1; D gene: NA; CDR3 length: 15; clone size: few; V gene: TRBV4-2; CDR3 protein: CASSPWGGRRSEAFF; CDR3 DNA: TGTGCCAGCAGCCCATGGGGAGGGCGAAGGTCTGAAGCTTTCTTT
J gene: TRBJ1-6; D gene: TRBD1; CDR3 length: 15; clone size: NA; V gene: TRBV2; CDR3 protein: CATLRDRGPESPLHF; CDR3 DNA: TGTGCCACCCTCCGGGACAGGGGACCGGAGTCACCCCTCCACTTT
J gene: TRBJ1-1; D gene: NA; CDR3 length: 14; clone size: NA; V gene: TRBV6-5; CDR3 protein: CASSFTGLGTEAFF; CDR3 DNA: TGTGCCAGCAGTTTCACAGGGCTCGGCACTGAAGCTTTCTTT